A single sample gave rise to the 19 T cell receptor beta chains below, sequenced in a study of regulatory T cells in long-lasting Graves disease. Time point described: persistent/refractory GD, antithyroid drugs over 5 years with positive TRAb. After RNA was extracted from PBMCs, the TCR library was made from it. Arm-PCR with iRepertoire HTBI primers amplified the CDR3 regions for these TCR beta libraries. Each CDR3 protein is one row after TCRdb ran MiXCR on the multiplex PCR reads. The repertoire holds fewer than 600,000 distinct CDR3 sequences, with about 20% as singletons. This material consisted of peripheral blood mononuclear cells (PBMCs), taken when the disease was refractory, from a patient treated with antithyroid drugs. The receptors shown here come from a female donor with Graves disease.

In this sample, this clonotype turned up once. The chain joins TRBV24-1 to TRBJ2-3, with TRBD1 matching 7 bases. Looked up from germline, CDR1 is KGHDR and CDR2 is SFDVKD. The ends lost 2 bases at V and 4 bases at J; junction bases unmatched: 8. The CDR3 is 16 amino acids. The CDR3 sequence is CATSDSDRVGPDTQYF. The CDR3, as DNA: TGTGCCACCAGTGATTCCGACAGGGTTGGCCCAGATACGCAGTATTTT.

The sample holds many counts of this clonotype. CDR3 protein: CASSFMRGQGENQPQHF. The CDR3 DNA follows: TGTGCCAGCAGTTTCATGAGAGGACAGGGAGAGAATCAGCCCCAGCATTTT. J is TRBJ1-5 and V is TRBV6-5; 8 positions agree with TRBD1. This CDR3 has 17 amino acids. The germline V gene has CDR1 MNHEY and CDR2 SVGAGI. The J segment lost 4 bases and the V segment lost 4 bases, leaving 12 bases of the junction unmatched.

This clonotype was recorded many times. This rearrangement joins TRBV5-1 to TRBJ2-4; 7 bases match TRBD2. The germline V gene encodes CDR1 SGHRS and CDR2 YFSETQ. With 2 bases clipped from V and 8 bases from J, the junction kept 13 bases outside the gene matches. The CDR3 consists of 16 residues. CDR3 in DNA: TGCGCCAGCAGCTTATCGCTAGCGGATGGAAGCGACATTCAGTACTTC. Protein sequence: CASSLSLADGSDIQYF.

In its sample, this clonotype was seen many times. V and J are TRBV7-2 and TRBJ1-1; D remains unclear. The CDR3 totals 14 residues. V was trimmed by 4 bases and J by 1 base, leaving 10 bases between them. Germline V gives CDR1 SGHTA, CDR2 FQGNSA. The CDR3 sequence: CASSSDGTNTEAFF. The CDR3 DNA is TGTGCCAGCAGCTCGGATGGAACGAACACTGAAGCTTTCTTT.

The sample holds a few counts of this clonotype. The chain has TRBV6-1 and TRBJ2-2, with a possible D match to TRBD1 (9 bases). Germline values: CDR1 MNHNS, CDR2 SASEGT. V lost 7 bases to trimming and J lost 8 bases, with 23 bases between them. CDR3 size: 16 residues. The CDR3 DNA reads as TGTGCCAGCACGGGGGGGGGACAGGGAAAGTTTGGGGAGCTGTTTTTT. Translating gives CASTGGGQGKFGELFF.

The CDR3 here is CASSTGTGALGQYF. The DNA of the CDR3 is TGTGCCAGCAGCACCGGGACAGGTGCCCTCGGGCAGTACTTC. The J gene is TRBJ2-7, the V gene TRBV7-8; 8 nucleotides align to TRBD1. CDR1 is SGHVS, CDR2 FQNEAQ, per germline. With 5 bases clipped from V and 9 bases from J, the junction kept 12 bases outside the gene matches. This CDR3 is 14 amino acids long.

This clonotype showed up many times. The chain recombines TRBV28 with TRBJ1-2, with 10 positions matching TRBD1. Germline V lookup: CDR1 MDHEN, CDR2 SYDVKM. The CDR3 contains 13 residues. With 7 bases clipped from V and 8 bases from J, the junction kept 7 bases outside the gene matches. This chain's CDR3 is CASKRQGARGYTF. In DNA form, the CDR3 reads TGTGCCAGCAAACGACAGGGGGCCAGGGGCTACACCTTC.

This clonotype was seen many times. The chain joins TRBV6-1 to TRBJ1-6; D perhaps matches TRBD1 (6 bases). Germline V gives CDR1 MNHNS, CDR2 SASEGT. The V end was cut by 2 bases, the J end by 7 bases, with 9 bases between. The CDR3 sequence is 14 residues long. This CDR3 is CASSEHGQNSPLHF. CDR3 coding DNA: TGTGCCAGCAGTGAACATGGACAGAATTCACCCCTCCACTTT.

This clonotype was counted ten times or more. The V and J genes are TRBV29-1 and TRBJ2-4; 8 nucleotides match TRBD2. The CDR3 has 14 amino acids. The J segment lost 3 bases and the V segment lost 4 bases, leaving 5 bases of the junction unmatched. CDR1 SQVTM and CDR2 ANQGSEA come from the germline V gene. CDR3 sequence: CSVVSGNVKNIQYF. CDR3 bases: TGCAGCGTTGTTAGCGGGAATGTCAAAAACATTCAGTACTTC.

This clonotype appeared many times. CDR3 sequence reads: CASSDTGPQHF. The CDR3 bases are TGTGCCAGCAGTGATACGGGACCCCAGCATTTT. V is TRBV2 and J is TRBJ1-5; D ambiguous. The CDR3 length is 11 residues. V was cut by 3 bases and J by 10 bases, with 7 bases left in between. Germline V gene lookup returns CDR1 SNHLY and CDR2 FYNNEI.

The V gene is TRBV5-1, the J gene TRBJ2-7; 8 positions agree with TRBD2. The CDR3 is 14 residues long. V was pared by 4 bases and J by 6 bases, with 9 bases of the junction left unmatched. The germline V gene has CDR1 SGHRS and CDR2 YFSETQ. CDR3 coding DNA: TGCGCCAGCAGCGTGCGGGGGGACCCTACCGAGCAGTACTTC. This encodes CASSVRGDPTEQYF.

With respect to this clonotype: This may come from a read error, since a much larger clone is one base off. In this CDR3 the conserved last residue, phenylalanine or tryptophan, is missing, so a read error is likely. The chain links TRBV27 to TRBJ1-2, with a possible D match to TRBD1 (6 bases). Germline-derived CDR1 and CDR2 are MNHEY and SMNVEV (reference sequence). V was clipped by 5 bases and J by 4 bases, with 11 bases between them. The CDR3 runs 13 residues. The CDR3 region is CASSRTDSYGYTL. CDR3 sequence (DNA): TGTGCCAGCAGTCGGACAGACTCCTATGGCTACACCCTC.

Ten or more counts support this clonotype. The rearrangement joins TRBV12-3 or TRBV12-4 to TRBJ2-2, with 10 bases fitting TRBD2. V was pared by 5 bases and J by 1 base, with 4 bases of the junction left unmatched. This CDR3 is 16 amino acids long. CDR3 sequence (DNA): TGTGCCAGCAGTCCTAGCGGGAGAGAGAACACCGGGGAGCTGTTTTTT. Translation gives CASSPSGRENTGELFF.

This clonotype was counted ten times or more. This chain uses TRBV12-3 or TRBV12-4 with TRBJ1-1; D remains unclear. Trimming stripped 5 bases from V and 6 bases from J, with 25 bases between. The CDR3 has 17 amino acids. The CDR3 DNA reads TGTGCCAGCAGTCCCCTTATAAGGTCAGCGGGTACGGCTGAAGCTTTCTTT. It encodes CASSPLIRSAGTAEAFF.

Notes on this clonotype: Since the CDR3 does not end with the conserved phenylalanine or tryptophan, this likely comes from a read error. J is TRBJ2-7 and V is TRBV28; tentatively, D is TRBD2 (6 bases). Between the trimmed V and J ends, which lost 2 bases and 2 bases, there was a span of 10 bases. Germline CDR1 reads MDHEN; CDR2 reads SYDVKM. CDR3 length: 14 amino acids. In nucleotides, the CDR3 is TGTGCCAGCAGTTTAGCGGGGCGCCCCTACGAGCAGTACTCC. Its protein is CASSLAGRPYEQYS.

There are many counts of this clonotype. The chain has TRBV28 and TRBJ2-7; D not resolved. The V and J ends lost 3 bases and 0 bases respectively, with 21 bases between them. The CDR3 totals 18 residues. CDR1 is MDHEN, CDR2 SYDVKM, per germline. CDR3 loop: CASSFRHYGLQFSYEQYF. CDR3 nucleotides: TGTGCCAGCAGTTTCCGCCATTACGGTCTACAGTTCTCCTACGAGCAGTACTTC.

The chain uses TRBV7-2 and TRBJ1-4; 8 bases match TRBD1. CDR1 is SGHTA and CDR2 is FQGNSA in the germline V gene. The CDR3 covers 15 residues. V gave up 2 bases and J gave up 8 bases; unmatched junction bases: 7. The CDR3 sequence is CASSLPGQDREKLFF. CDR3 bases: TGTGCCAGCAGCTTACCGGGACAGGATAGGGAAAAACTGTTTTTT.

The V gene is TRBV6-1, the J gene TRBJ2-6, with no clear D. The CDR3 totals 19 residues. CDR1 is MNHNS and CDR2 is SASEGT in the germline V gene. V dropped 6 bases and J dropped 0 bases, with 21 bases sitting between them. This CDR3 is CASRDGSRGLVSGANVLTF. In nucleotides, the CDR3 is TGTGCCAGCAGAGACGGGTCCAGAGGCCTGGTCTCTGGGGCCAACGTCCTGACTTTC.

This clonotype was observed at least ten times. The rearrangement uses TRBV6-1 and TRBJ1-5, with a possible D match to TRBD1 (6 bases). CDR3 length equals 14 residues. Deletions cut 3 bases from V and 6 bases from J, with 12 bases between. Germline V gene data show CDR1 as MNHNS and CDR2 as SASEGT. The DNA of the CDR3 is TGTGCCAGCAGTGACAGGGGTGGGTTTCAGCCCCAGCATTTT. Translating gives CASSDRGGFQPQHF.